These 27 T cell receptor beta chains came from one sample sequenced in a study of T-cell reconstitution after alpha-beta-depleted transplantation in children. For TCRbeta, the library was prepared with unique molecular identifiers. TCRdb passed the PCR reads through MiXCR, listing each CDR3 protein once. The data show approximately 400,000 distinct CDR3 sequences, roughly a tenth seen once. Sequencing was performed on PBMCs from the stem cell graft donor, taken from the stem cell graft. These receptors originate from a human donor who donated a stem cell graft to a child with acute myeloid leukemia.

This clonotype came up a few times. The gene calls are TRBV5-5 and TRBJ1-2; the D gene is possibly TRBD1 (5 bases). This CDR3 has 14 amino acids. The germline V gene encodes CDR1 SGHKS and CDR2 YYEKEE (reference sequence). Trimming removed 5 bases at V and 8 bases at J, with 19 bases between. The CDR3 here is CASRVRDGLEGYTF. As DNA, the CDR3 is TGTGCCAGCAGGGTCCGGGACGGACTTGAGGGCTACACCTTC. Looking up the rest from reference TRBV5-5 and TRBJ1-2 gives the full variable domain: DAGVTQSPTHLIKTRGQQVTLRCSPISGHKSVSWYQQVLGQGPQFIFQYYEKEERGRGNFPDRFSARQFPNYSSELNVNALLLGDSALYLCASRVRDGLEGYTFGSGTRLTVV.

The chain carries TRBV6-1 and TRBJ1-2; D is possibly TRBD1 (5 bases). With 4 bases removed from V and 8 bases from J, the gap between germline ends came to 17 bases. The CDR3 spans 14 residues. The germline V gene has CDR1 MNHNS and CDR2 SASEGT. CDR3 sequence: CASSGNQGEGGYTF. The CDR3, as DNA: TGTGCCAGCAGTGGAAATCAGGGAGAGGGCGGCTACACCTTC.

The chain has TRBV4-3 and TRBJ1-3; D is uncertain. Trimming removed 2 bases at V and 8 bases at J, with 10 bases between. Germline values: CDR1 LGHNA, CDR2 YSLEER. CDR3 size: 13 residues. The CDR3 region has the DNA TGCGCCAGCAGCCAAAGGGTTTCGGACACCATATATTTT. Its translation: CASSQRVSDTIYF.

This clonotype was counted between two and nine times. The chain employs TRBV7-8 and TRBJ2-7; 8 bases are shared with TRBD2. This CDR3 contains 15 residues. The J segment lost 4 bases and the V segment lost 3 bases, leaving 8 bases of the junction unmatched. Germline loops: CDR1 SGHVS, CDR2 FQNEAQ. The chain's CDR3 is CASSLGGAGGYEQYF. The CDR3 DNA reads as TGTGCCAGCAGCTTGGGGGGGGCGGGAGGTTACGAGCAGTACTTC.

This clonotype was seen repeatedly, ten times or more. The CDR3 spells CASIDRTSGYEQYF. As DNA, the CDR3 is TGTGCCAGCATCGACAGGACGTCCGGCTACGAGCAGTACTTC. The chain has TRBV6-2 or TRBV6-3 and TRBJ2-7; maybe TRBD1 (6 bases). The CDR3 extends over 14 amino acids. With 7 bases removed from V and 3 bases from J, the gap between germline ends came to 16 bases. CDR1 is MNHEY, CDR2 SVGEGT, per germline.

This clonotype was seen at least ten times. The gene calls are TRBV20-1 and TRBJ2-3, with D unresolved. The CDR3 is made up of 11 amino acids. The germline CDR1 and CDR2 sequences are DFQATT and SNEGSKA (reference sequence). The V end lost 2 bases, the J end lost 6 bases, and 6 bases lay between the germline ends. The DNA of the CDR3 is TGCAGTGCTAGAACGGTGGATACGCAGTATTTT. This gives the protein CSARTVDTQYF.

The chain recombines TRBV4-1 with TRBJ2-1; weak D call: TRBD1 (5 bases). Per the germline V gene, CDR1 is MGHRA and CDR2 is YSYEKL. Trimming took 1 base from V and 5 from J, leaving 15 bases between them. This CDR3 has 16 amino acids. CDR3 sequence reads: CASSQVRQGSHNEQFF. DNA for the CDR3: TGCGCCAGCAGCCAAGTACGTCAGGGTTCCCACAATGAGCAGTTCTTC.

This clonotype was counted only a few times. The chain links TRBV20-1 to TRBJ1-5, with D perhaps TRBD1 (6 bases). V was shortened by 3 bases and J by 4 bases, with 10 bases between the two germline ends. CDR1 DFQATT and CDR2 SNEGSKA come from the germline V gene (reference sequence). CDR3 length: 13 amino acids. Here the CDR3 reads CSARQDRNQPQHF. As DNA, the CDR3 is TGCAGTGCTAGGCAAGACAGGAATCAGCCCCAGCATTTT.

The sample holds many counts of this clonotype. The V call is TRBV5-1, the J call TRBJ2-7, with D unclear. The germline CDR1 and CDR2 sequences are SGHRS and YFSETQ. Trimming removed 2 bases at V and 5 bases at J, with 5 bases between. The CDR3 covers 11 residues. The CDR3 is CASSFSHEQYF. The CDR3 DNA follows: TGCGCCAGCAGCTTCAGCCACGAGCAGTACTTC.

Only a few counts were recorded for this clonotype. This sequence joins TRBV20-1 and TRBJ2-2; no clear D. The length of the CDR3 is 15 residues. Trimming cost V 0 bases and J 2 bases, with 10 bases left between them. Germline V gene lookup returns CDR1 DFQATT and CDR2 SNEGSKA (reference sequence). The chain's CDR3 is CSARDRRLNTGELFF. The CDR3 region has the DNA TGCAGTGCTAGAGACAGGCGACTCAACACCGGGGAGCTGTTTTTT.

The chain joins TRBV25-1 to TRBJ1-3, with D perhaps TRBD1 (5 bases). Trimming removed 4 bases at V and 0 bases at J, with 10 bases between. Germline V gene sequence: CDR1 MGHDK, CDR2 SYGVNS. The CDR3 runs 15 residues. CDR3 residues: CASSAPGPSGNTIYF. Written as DNA, the CDR3 is TGTGCCAGCAGTGCCCCGGGACCCTCTGGAAACACCATATATTTT. Filled out from reference TRBV25-1 and TRBJ1-3, the complete variable domain reads EADIYQTPRYLVIGTGKKITLECSQTMGHDKMYWYQQDPGMELHLIHYSYGVNSTEKGDLSSESTVSRIRTEHFPLTLESARPSHTSQYLCASSAPGPSGNTIYFGEGSWLTVV.

A few counts support this clonotype. The V call is TRBV7-9, the J call TRBJ2-2, with a possible D match to TRBD1 (5 bases). This CDR3 contains 20 residues. V was pared by 2 bases and J by 4 bases, with 26 bases between. The V gene's germline CDR1 is SEHNR and CDR2 FQNEAQ (reference sequence). CDR3 DNA: TGTGCCAGCAGCTTAATGGGGCGACAGCCTCATAAACCGGGCACCGGGGAGCTGTTTTTT. Its translation: CASSLMGRQPHKPGTGELFF.

The CDR3 nucleotides are TGTGCCAGCAGGGGGACATCCACTGAAGCTTTCTTT. Translation: CASRGTSTEAFF. The chain links TRBV25-1 to TRBJ1-1; perhaps TRBD1 as D (6 bases). The CDR3 has 12 amino acids. In germline, CDR1 is MGHDK, CDR2 SYGVNS. Trimming stripped 6 bases from V and 4 bases from J, with 9 bases between. Filled out from reference TRBV25-1 and TRBJ1-1, the complete variable domain reads EADIYQTPRYLVIGTGKKITLECSQTMGHDKMYWYQQDPGMELHLIHYSYGVNSTEKGDLSSESTVSRIRTEHFPLTLESARPSHTSQYLCASRGTSTEAFFGQGTRLTVV.

This clonotype was picked up a small number of times. The CDR3: CASRRTPRLYGYTF. CDR3 DNA: TGTGCCAGTAGGAGGACTCCCCGACTCTATGGCTACACCTTC. The rearrangement joins TRBV19 to TRBJ1-2; unclear D gene. CDR3 length: 14 residues. Germline CDR1 reads LNHDA; CDR2 reads SQIVND (reference sequence). Deletions cut 6 bases from V and 4 bases from J, with 15 bases between.

This clonotype was seen at least ten times. The rearrangement links TRBV25-1 to TRBJ2-1; TRBD2 agrees at 10 bases. Germline CDR1 MGHDK, CDR2 SYGVNS. The CDR3 loop spans 15 amino acids. The trim removed 7 bases at V and 8 bases at J, leaving 11 bases unmatched. CDR3 amino acids: CASIGGLAGVHEQFF. DNA of the CDR3: TGTGCCAGCATAGGAGGTCTAGCGGGGGTCCATGAGCAGTTCTTC. The full variable domain, in which reference TRBV25-1 and TRBJ2-1 provide the parts outside the CDR3, is EADIYQTPRYLVIGTGKKITLECSQTMGHDKMYWYQQDPGMELHLIHYSYGVNSTEKGDLSSESTVSRIRTEHFPLTLESARPSHTSQYLCASIGGLAGVHEQFFGPGTRLTVL.

The chain carries TRBV3-1 and TRBJ2-1; 13 bases are shared with TRBD2. Germline loops: CDR1 LGHDT, CDR2 YNNKEL (reference sequence). V lost 0 bases and J lost 8; bases outside the gene matches: 7. This CDR3 comprises 17 residues. CDR3 in amino acids: CASSQELTSGGRDEQFF. CDR3 bases: TGTGCCAGCAGCCAAGAGTTGACTAGCGGGGGGAGGGATGAGCAGTTCTTC.

This clonotype was detected many times. The rearrangement links TRBV25-1 to TRBJ1-1; the match to TRBD1 covers 9 bases. This CDR3 has 13 residues. CDR1 is MGHDK, CDR2 SYGVNS, per germline. V was pared by 6 bases and J by 4 bases, with 3 bases of the junction left unmatched. CDR3 sequence: CASRQTGGTEAFF. In DNA form, the CDR3 reads TGTGCCAGCAGGCAGACAGGGGGCACTGAAGCTTTCTTT.

In this sample, this clonotype turned up many times. V usage is TRBV18 and J usage is TRBJ1-2, with D possibly TRBD1 on 5 matching bases. With 5 bases removed from V and 7 bases from J, the gap between germline ends came to 17 bases. This CDR3 is 14 amino acids long. Germline CDR1 is KGHSH and CDR2 is LQKENI. CDR3 sequence reads: CASSAPQGRGGYTF. CDR3 sequence (DNA): TGTGCCAGCTCAGCCCCGCAGGGACGGGGTGGCTACACCTTC.

Only one count was recorded for this clonotype. Likely a read error: the CDR3 ends without its conserved phenylalanine or tryptophan. The J gene is TRBJ1-1, the V gene TRBV29-1, with unresolved D. The CDR3 contains 10 residues. CDR1 is SQVTM and CDR2 is ANQGSEA in the germline V gene. The CDR3 DNA sequence: TGCGGCGTTGTAACCCGTGAAGCTTTCTTG. As protein: CGVVTREAFL.

This clonotype was seen a handful of times. The chain recombines TRBV29-1 with TRBJ1-2; D uncertain. The CDR3 sequence is 13 residues long. V lost 6 bases, J lost 4 bases, and 15 bases lay in between. Germline CDR1 SQVTM, CDR2 ANQGSEA. The DNA of the CDR3 is TGCAGCGTAGCGGGAGCCGGGAGCTATGGCTACACCTTC. It is translated as CSVAGAGSYGYTF.

The genes are TRBV15 and TRBJ2-1, with TRBD2 matching 15 bases. The germline CDR1 and CDR2 sequences are LNHNV and YYDKDF (reference sequence). The CDR3 runs to 18 residues. The V and J ends lost 2 bases and 6 bases, in that order; junction bases with no gene match: 8. The CDR3 loop is CATSRPMGLAGGPNEQFF. The DNA of the CDR3 is TGTGCCACCAGCAGACCTATGGGACTAGCGGGAGGACCCAATGAGCAGTTCTTC.

The rearrangement links TRBV11-2 to TRBJ2-5; D might be TRBD1 or TRBD2, each matching 5 bases. Between the trimmed V and J ends, which lost 5 bases and 0 bases, there was a span of 22 bases. The length of the CDR3 is 18 residues. Germline V gene data show CDR1 as SGHAT and CDR2 as FQNNGV. The CDR3 DNA follows: TGTGCCAGCAGCATAGGTATTTCCGGGACGGAGTACCAAGAGACCCAGTACTTC. It translates to CASSIGISGTEYQETQYF.

This clonotype was picked up a small number of times. The rearrangement joins TRBV7-2 to TRBJ2-7, with D maybe TRBD1 (5 bases). The CDR3 totals 14 residues. Deletions cut 3 bases from V and 0 bases from J, with 9 bases between. The V gene's germline CDR1 is SGHTA and CDR2 FQGNSA. CDR3 region: CASSFVQGSYEQYF. CDR3 DNA sequence: TGTGCCAGCAGCTTCGTCCAGGGCTCCTACGAGCAGTACTTC.

The V call is TRBV5-1, the J call TRBJ2-1; 7 positions agree with TRBD2. This CDR3 spans 14 amino acids. Trimming cost V 2 bases and J 9 bases; bases outside gene matches: 8. CDR1 and CDR2 (germline): SGHRS, YFSETQ. The CDR3 DNA reads TGCGCCAGCAGCTTTGGGACTGGGGGGGGTGAGCAGTTCTTC. Its protein product is CASSFGTGGGEQFF.

The chain employs TRBV5-4 and TRBJ2-4; tentative D call: TRBD1 (6 bases). This CDR3 contains 15 residues. V was shortened by 4 bases and J by 0 bases, with 11 bases between the two germline ends. Germline V gene sequence: CDR1 SGHNT, CDR2 YYREEE (reference sequence). CDR3 in amino acids: CASSPQTGAKNIQYF. Here the CDR3 DNA reads TGTGCCAGCAGCCCGCAGACAGGAGCCAAAAACATTCAGTACTTC.

V and J are TRBV5-1 and TRBJ1-3; 8 nucleotides agree with TRBD1. J lost 3 bases, V lost 4 bases, and 21 bases had no gene match. Per germline, CDR1 SGHRS and CDR2 YFSETQ. CDR3 length: 20 residues. The CDR3 protein is CASSPQKSWTGNLVGNTIYF. The CDR3, as DNA: TGCGCCAGCAGCCCCCAGAAGTCGTGGACAGGGAACTTGGTTGGAAACACCATATATTTT.

This clonotype was detected many times. The J gene is TRBJ1-4, the V gene TRBV5-1, with D unresolved. The CDR3 has 14 amino acids. V was pared by 0 bases and J by 3 bases, with 6 bases between. Germline CDR1 SGHRS, CDR2 YFSETQ. This chain's CDR3 is CASSLGHANEKLFF. The CDR3 DNA reads TGCGCCAGCAGCTTGGGACATGCTAATGAAAAACTGTTTTTT.